The clone carrying this T cell receptor (beta chain) was detected a few times. The germline V gene has CDR1 SGDLS and CDR2 YYNGEE. There are 16 residues in the CDR3. V shed 3 bases and J 2 bases; nucleotides not matched to a gene: 6. The sample originates from a study of T-cell reconstitution after alpha-beta-depleted transplantation in children. For TCRbeta, the library was prepared with unique molecular identifiers. MiXCR was run by TCRdb on the PCR reads, yielding one entry per CDR3 protein. The sample holds some 490,000 distinct CDR3 sequences, around 13% seen once. The chain has TRBV9 and TRBJ2-3; 10 positions agree with TRBD2. The sequencing used PBMCs from the stem cell graft donor, collected from the stem cell graft. This sequence originates from a human donor who donated a stem cell graft to a child with combined immunodeficiency. CDR3 DNA sequence: TGTGCCAGCAGCGGGGGACTAGCGAGAGACACAGATACGCAGTATTTT. This translates into CASSGGLARDTDTQYF.